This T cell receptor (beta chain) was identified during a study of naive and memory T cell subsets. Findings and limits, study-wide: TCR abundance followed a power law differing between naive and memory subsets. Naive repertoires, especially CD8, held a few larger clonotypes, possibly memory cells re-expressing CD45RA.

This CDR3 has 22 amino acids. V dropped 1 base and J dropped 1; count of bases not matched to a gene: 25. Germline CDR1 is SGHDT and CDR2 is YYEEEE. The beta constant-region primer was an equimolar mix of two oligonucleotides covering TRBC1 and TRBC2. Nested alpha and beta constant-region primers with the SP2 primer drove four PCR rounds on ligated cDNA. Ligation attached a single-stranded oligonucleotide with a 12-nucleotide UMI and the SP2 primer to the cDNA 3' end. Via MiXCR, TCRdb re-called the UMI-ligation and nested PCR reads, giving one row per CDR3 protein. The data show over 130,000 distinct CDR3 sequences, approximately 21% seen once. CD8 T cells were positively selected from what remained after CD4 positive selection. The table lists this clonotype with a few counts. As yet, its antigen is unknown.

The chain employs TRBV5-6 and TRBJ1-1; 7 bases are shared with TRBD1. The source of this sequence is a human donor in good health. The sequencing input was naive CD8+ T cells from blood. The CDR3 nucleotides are TGTGCCAGCAGCTTGCCTACAGGGGCCCCCGTGATAAGCTATGACCGGAACACTGAAGCTTTCTTT. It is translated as CASSLPTGAPVISYDRNTEAFF.